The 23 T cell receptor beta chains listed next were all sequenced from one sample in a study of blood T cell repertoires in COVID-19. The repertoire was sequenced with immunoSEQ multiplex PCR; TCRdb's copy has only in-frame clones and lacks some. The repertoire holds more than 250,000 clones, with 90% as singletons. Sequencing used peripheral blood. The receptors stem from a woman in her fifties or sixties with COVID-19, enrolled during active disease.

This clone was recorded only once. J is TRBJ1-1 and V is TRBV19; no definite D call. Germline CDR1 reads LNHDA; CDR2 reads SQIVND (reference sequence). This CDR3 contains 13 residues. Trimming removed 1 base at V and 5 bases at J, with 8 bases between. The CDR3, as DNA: TGTGCCAGTAGTATAGCTGGAGAGACTGAAGCTTTCTTT. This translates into CASSIAGETEAFF.

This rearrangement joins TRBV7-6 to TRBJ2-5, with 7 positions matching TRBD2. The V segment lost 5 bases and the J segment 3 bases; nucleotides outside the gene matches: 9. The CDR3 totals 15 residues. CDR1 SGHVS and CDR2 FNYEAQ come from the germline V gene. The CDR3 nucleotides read TGTGCCAGCAGCCCAGGGCTAGCGGTGGAAGAGACCCAGTACTTC. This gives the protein CASSPGLAVEETQYF. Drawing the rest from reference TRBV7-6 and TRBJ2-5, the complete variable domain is GAGVSQSPRYKVTKRGQDVALRCDPISGHVSLYWYRQALGQGPEFLTYFNYEAQQDKSGLPNDRFSAERPEGSISTLTIQRTEQRDSAMYRCASSPGLAVEETQYFGPGTRLLVL.

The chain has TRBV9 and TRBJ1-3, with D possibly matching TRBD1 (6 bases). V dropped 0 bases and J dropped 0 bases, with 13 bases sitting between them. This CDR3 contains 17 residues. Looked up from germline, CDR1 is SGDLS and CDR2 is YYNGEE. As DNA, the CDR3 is TGTGCCAGCAGCGTAGAGTTGAGCAGGGGCTCTGGAAACACCATATATTTT. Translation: CASSVELSRGSGNTIYF.

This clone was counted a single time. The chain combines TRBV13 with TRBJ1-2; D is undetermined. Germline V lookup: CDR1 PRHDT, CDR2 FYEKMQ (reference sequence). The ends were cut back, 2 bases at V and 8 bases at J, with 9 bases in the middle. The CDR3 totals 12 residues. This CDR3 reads CASSLKSGGYTF. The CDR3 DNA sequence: TGTGCCAGCAGCTTAAAATCGGGAGGCTACACCTTC.

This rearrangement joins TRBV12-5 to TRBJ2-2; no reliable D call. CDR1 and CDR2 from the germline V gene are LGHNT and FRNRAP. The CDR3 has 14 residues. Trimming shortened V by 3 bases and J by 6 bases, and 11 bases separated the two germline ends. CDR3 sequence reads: CASGFLPLAGELFF. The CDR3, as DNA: TGTGCTAGTGGTTTTCTACCCTTGGCCGGGGAGCTGTTTTTT.

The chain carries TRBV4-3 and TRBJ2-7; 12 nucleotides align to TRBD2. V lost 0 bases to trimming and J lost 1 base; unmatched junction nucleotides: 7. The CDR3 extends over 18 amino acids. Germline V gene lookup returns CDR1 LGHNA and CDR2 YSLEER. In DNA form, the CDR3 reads TGCGCCAGCAGCCAAGAACGCCTAGCGGGAGGGCTGTCCTACGAGCAGTACTTC. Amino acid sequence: CASSQERLAGGLSYEQYF.

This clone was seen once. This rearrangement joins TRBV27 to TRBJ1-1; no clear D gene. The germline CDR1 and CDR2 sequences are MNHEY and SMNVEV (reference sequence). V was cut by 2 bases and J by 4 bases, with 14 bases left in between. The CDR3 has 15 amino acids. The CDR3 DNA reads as TGTGCCAGCAGTTTAGGGAGTGGGTCGATCACTGAAGCTTTCTTT. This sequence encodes CASSLGSGSITEAFF.

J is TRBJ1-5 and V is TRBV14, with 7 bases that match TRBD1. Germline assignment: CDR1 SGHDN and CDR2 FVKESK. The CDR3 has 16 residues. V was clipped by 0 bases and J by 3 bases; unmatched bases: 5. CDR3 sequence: CASSQDGTEYNQPQHF. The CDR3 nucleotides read TGTGCCAGCAGCCAAGACGGGACAGAATACAATCAGCCCCAGCATTTT. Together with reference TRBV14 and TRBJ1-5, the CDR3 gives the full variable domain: EAGVTQFPSHSVIEKGQTVTLRCDPISGHDNLYWYRRVMGKEIKFLLHFVKESKQDESGMPNNRFLAERTGGTYSTLKVQPAELEDSGVYFCASSQDGTEYNQPQHFGDGTRLSIL.

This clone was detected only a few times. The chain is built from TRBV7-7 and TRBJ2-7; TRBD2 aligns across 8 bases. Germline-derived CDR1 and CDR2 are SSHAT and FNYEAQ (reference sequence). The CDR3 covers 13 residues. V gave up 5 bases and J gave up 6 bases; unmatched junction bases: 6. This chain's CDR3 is CASSPGGGAEQYF. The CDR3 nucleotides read TGTGCCAGCAGCCCCGGGGGGGGCGCCGAGCAGTACTTC.

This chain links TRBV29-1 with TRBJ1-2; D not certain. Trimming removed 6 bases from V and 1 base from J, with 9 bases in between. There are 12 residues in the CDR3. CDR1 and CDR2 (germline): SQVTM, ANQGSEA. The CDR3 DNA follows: TGCAGCGTGTACACGGGTAACTATGGCTACACCTTC. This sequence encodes CSVYTGNYGYTF.

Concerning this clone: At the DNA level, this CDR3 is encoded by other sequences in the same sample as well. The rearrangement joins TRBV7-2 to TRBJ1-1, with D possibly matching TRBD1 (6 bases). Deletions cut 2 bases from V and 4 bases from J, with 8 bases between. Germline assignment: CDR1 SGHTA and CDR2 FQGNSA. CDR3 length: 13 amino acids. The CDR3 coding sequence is TGTGCCAGCAGCTTAAGAGGGGGCACTGAAGCTTTCTTT. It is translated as CASSLRGGTEAFF.

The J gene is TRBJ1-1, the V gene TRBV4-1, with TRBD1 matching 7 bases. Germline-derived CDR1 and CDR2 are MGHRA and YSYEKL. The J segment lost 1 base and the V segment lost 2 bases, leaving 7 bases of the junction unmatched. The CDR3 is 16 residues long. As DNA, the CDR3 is TGCGCCAGCAGCCAAACCGGGACAGTAAAGAACACTGAAGCTTTCTTT. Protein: CASSQTGTVKNTEAFF.

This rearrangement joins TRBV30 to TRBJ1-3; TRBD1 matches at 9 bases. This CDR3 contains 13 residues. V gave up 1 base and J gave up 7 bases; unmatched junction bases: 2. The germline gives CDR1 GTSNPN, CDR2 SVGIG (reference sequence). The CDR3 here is CAWSAGTGNTIYF. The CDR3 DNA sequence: TGTGCCTGGAGTGCGGGGACAGGGAACACCATATATTTT.

CDR3 sequence: CASSARQSSYEQYF. Here the CDR3 DNA reads TGTGCCAGTAGTGCAAGACAGAGCTCCTACGAGCAGTACTTC. This rearrangement joins TRBV19 to TRBJ2-7; D might be TRBD1 (5 bases). V lost 5 bases, J lost 0 bases, and 11 bases lay in between. Germline V CDR1 and CDR2: LNHDA, SQIVND (reference sequence). CDR3 size: 14 residues.

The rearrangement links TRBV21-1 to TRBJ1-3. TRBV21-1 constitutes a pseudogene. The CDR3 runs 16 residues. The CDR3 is CASISRVNLRGNTIYF. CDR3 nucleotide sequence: TGTGCCAGCATCTCACGGGTTAACCTAAGGGGAAACACCATATATTTT.

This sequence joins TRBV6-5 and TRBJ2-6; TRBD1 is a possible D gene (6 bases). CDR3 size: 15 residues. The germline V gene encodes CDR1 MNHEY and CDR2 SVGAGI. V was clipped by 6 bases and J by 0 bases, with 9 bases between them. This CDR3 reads CASREDSSGANVLTF. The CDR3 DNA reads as TGTGCCAGCAGAGAGGACAGCTCTGGGGCCAACGTCCTGACTTTC.

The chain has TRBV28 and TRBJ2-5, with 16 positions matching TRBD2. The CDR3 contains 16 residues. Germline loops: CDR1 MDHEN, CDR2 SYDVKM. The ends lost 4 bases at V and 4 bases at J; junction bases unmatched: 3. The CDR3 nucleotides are TGTGCCAGCAGTTCCGGGACTAGCGGGAGGGGAGAGACCCAGTACTTC. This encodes CASSSGTSGRGETQYF.

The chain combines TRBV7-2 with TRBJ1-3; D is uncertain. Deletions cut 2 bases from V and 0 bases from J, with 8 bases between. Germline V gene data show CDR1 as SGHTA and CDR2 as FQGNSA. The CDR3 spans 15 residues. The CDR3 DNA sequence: TGTGCCAGCAGCTTATCGGGGAGCTCTGGAAACACCATATATTTT. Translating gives CASSLSGSSGNTIYF.

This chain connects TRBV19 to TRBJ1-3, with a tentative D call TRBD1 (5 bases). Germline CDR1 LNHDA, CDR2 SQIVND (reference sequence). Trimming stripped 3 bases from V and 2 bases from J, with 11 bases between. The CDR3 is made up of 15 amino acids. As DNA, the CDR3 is TGTGCCAGTAGTATCGCCGGGACTACTGGAAACACCATATATTTT. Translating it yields CASSIAGTTGNTIYF. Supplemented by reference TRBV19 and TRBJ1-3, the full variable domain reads DGGITQSPKYLFRKEGQNVTLSCEQNLNHDAMYWYRQDPGQGLRLIYYSQIVNDFQKGDIAEGYSVSREKKESFPLTVTSAQKNPTAFYLCASSIAGTTGNTIYFGEGSWLTVV.

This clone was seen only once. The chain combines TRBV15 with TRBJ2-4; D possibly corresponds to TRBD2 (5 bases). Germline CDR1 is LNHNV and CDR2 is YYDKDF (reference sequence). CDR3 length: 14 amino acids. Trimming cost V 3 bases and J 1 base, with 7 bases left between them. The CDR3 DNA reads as TGTGCCACCAGCAGCGGGGATGCCAAAAACATTCAGTACTTC. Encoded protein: CATSSGDAKNIQYF. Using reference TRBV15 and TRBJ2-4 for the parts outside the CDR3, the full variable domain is DAMVIQNPRYQVTQFGKPVTLSCSQTLNHNVMYWYQQKSSQAPKLLFHYYDKDFNNEADTPDNFQSRRPNTSFCFLDIRSPGLGDTAMYLCATSSGDAKNIQYFGAGTRLSVL.

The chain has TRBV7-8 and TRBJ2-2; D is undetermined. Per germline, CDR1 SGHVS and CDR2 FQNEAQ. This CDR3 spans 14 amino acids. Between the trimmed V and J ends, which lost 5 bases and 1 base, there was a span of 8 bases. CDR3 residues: CASSPLWNTGELFF. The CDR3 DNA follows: TGTGCCAGCAGCCCCCTATGGAACACCGGGGAGCTGTTTTTT.

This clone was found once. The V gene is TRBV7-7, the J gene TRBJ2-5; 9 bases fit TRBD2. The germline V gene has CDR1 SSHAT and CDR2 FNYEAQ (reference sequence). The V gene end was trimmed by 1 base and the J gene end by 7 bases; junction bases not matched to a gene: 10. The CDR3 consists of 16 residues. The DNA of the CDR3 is TGTGCCAGCAGCTTAGGAGGGACTAGCTTCAAAGGGACCCAGTACTTC. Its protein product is CASSLGGTSFKGTQYF.

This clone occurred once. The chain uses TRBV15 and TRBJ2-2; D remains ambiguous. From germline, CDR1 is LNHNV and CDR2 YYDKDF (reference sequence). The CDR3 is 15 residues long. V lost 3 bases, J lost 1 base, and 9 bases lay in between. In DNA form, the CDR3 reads TGTGCCACCAGCAGGGAGACGGGGAACACCGGGGAGCTGTTTTTT. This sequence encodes CATSRETGNTGELFF.